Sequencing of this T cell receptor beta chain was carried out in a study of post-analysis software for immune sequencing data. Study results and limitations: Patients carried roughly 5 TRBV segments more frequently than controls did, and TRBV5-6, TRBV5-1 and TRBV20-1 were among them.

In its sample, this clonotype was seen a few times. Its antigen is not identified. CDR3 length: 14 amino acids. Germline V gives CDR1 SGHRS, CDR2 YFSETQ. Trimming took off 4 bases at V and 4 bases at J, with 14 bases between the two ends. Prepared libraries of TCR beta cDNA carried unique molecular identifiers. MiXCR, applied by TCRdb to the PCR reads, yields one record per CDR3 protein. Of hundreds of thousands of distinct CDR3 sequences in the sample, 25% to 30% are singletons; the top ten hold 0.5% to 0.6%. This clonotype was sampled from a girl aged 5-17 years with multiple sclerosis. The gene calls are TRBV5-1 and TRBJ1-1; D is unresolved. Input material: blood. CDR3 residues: CASSPDRPRTEAFF. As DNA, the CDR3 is TGCGCCAGCAGCCCAGATCGGCCACGCACTGAAGCTTTCTTT.